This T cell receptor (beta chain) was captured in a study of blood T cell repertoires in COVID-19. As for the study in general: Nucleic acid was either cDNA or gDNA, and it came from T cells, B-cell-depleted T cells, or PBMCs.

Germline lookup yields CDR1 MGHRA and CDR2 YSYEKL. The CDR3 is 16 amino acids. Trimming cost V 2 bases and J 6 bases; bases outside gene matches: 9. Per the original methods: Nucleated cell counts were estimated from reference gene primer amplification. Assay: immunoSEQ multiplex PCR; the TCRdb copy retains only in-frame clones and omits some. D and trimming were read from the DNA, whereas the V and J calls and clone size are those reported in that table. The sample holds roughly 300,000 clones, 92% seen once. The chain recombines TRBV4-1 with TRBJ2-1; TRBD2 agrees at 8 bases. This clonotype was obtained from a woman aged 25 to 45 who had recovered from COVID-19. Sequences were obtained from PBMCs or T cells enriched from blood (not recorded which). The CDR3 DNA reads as TGCGCCAGCAGCCAACTCCCGGGACTAGAAAGCAATGAGCAGTTCTTC. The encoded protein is CASSQLPGLESNEQFF.